Listed here are 8 T cell receptor beta chains from one sample, sequenced in a study of CD8 T cells in ankylosing spondylitis. TCRdb analysed the 5' RACE reads with MiXCR anew, one entry per CDR3 protein. The data hold approximately 100,000 distinct CDR3 sequences, with approximately 25% observed a single time. The specimen sequenced was synovial fluid, either unsorted or a sorted T cell fraction (not recorded which). Source of these receptors: a male donor with ankylosing spondylitis.

This clonotype was seen only a few times. This sequence joins TRBV12-3 or TRBV12-4 and TRBJ2-7; 13 bases are a match to TRBD2. The CDR3 runs 14 residues. V lost 5 bases, J lost 9 bases, and 7 bases stayed unmatched. The CDR3 sequence is CASSLGLAGSRQYV. CDR3 nucleotides: TGTGCCAGCAGTCTGGGACTAGCGGGATCTAGGCAGTACGTC.

This clonotype was recorded a few times. This chain connects TRBV25-1 to TRBJ1-4; D may be TRBD1 (5 bases). The CDR3 consists of 14 residues. Germline V gene data show CDR1 as MGHDK and CDR2 as SYGVNS. The V end was cut by 2 bases, the J end by 8 bases, with 12 bases between. The CDR3 DNA follows: TGTGCCAGCAGTGAACCGGGGGGAGTGGAAAAACTGTTTTTT. Translating gives CASSEPGGVEKLFF.

A few counts support this clonotype. The rearrangement links TRBV10-2 to TRBJ2-1; D perhaps matches TRBD2 (6 bases). The V end lost 7 bases, the J end lost 4 bases, and 11 bases lay between the germline ends. The CDR3 covers 13 residues. Germline V gives CDR1 WSHSY, CDR2 SAAADI. The CDR3: CASTGLLYNEQFF. The CDR3 DNA sequence: TGCGCCAGCACGGGACTCCTTTACAATGAGCAGTTCTTC.

The V gene is TRBV20-1, the J gene TRBJ2-7, with TRBD2 identical over 9 bases. The ends lost 3 bases at V and 6 bases at J; junction bases unmatched: 15. Germline V gene sequence: CDR1 DFQATT, CDR2 SNEGSKA (reference sequence). This CDR3 region has 16 residues. The CDR3 coding sequence is TGCAGTGCTAGCTTGCGTACGGGACTAGCAACGCCCGAGCAGTACTTC. Encoded protein: CSASLRTGLATPEQYF.

This clonotype was counted a few times. V usage is TRBV18 and J usage is TRBJ1-1; possible D gene TRBD1, 5 bases. CDR3 length: 12 amino acids. Germline lookup yields CDR1 KGHSH and CDR2 LQKENI. V was cut by 3 bases and J by 7 bases, with 9 bases left in between. The CDR3: CASSPAGFEAFF. In DNA form, the CDR3 reads TGTGCCAGCTCACCGGCAGGGTTTGAAGCTTTCTTT. The full variable domain, rest sourced from reference TRBV18 and TRBJ1-1, is NAGVMQNPRHLVRRRGQEARLRCSPMKGHSHVYWYRQLPEEGLKFMVYLQKENIIDESGMPKERFSAEFPKEGPSILRIQQVVRGDSAAYFCASSPAGFEAFFGQGTRLTVV.

In its sample, this clonotype was seen a few times. This chain links TRBV15 with TRBJ1-1, with 7 bases identical to TRBD1. This CDR3 is 16 amino acids long. V lost 0 bases and J lost 4; bases outside the gene matches: 8. The germline CDR1 and CDR2 sequences are LNHNV and YYDKDF (reference sequence). The CDR3 spells CATSREVGGWGTEAFF. CDR3 in DNA: TGTGCCACCAGCAGAGAAGTAGGGGGCTGGGGCACTGAAGCTTTCTTT.

Many counts were recorded for this clonotype. V and J are TRBV12-3 or TRBV12-4 and TRBJ2-2, with D hard to call. Trimming pared 3 bases from V and 4 bases from J, leaving 6 bases between. The CDR3 runs to 13 residues. The CDR3 spells CASSFPTTGELFF. As DNA, the CDR3 is TGTGCCAGCAGTTTCCCAACCACCGGGGAGCTGTTTTTT.

In this sample, this clonotype turned up many times. The chain is built from TRBV29-1 and TRBJ2-3, with D uncertain. The CDR3 sequence is 13 residues long. Trimming removed 4 bases from V and 3 bases from J, with 11 bases in between. From germline, CDR1 is SQVTM and CDR2 ANQGSEA. The CDR3 sequence is CSVAQETTDTQYF. CDR3 nucleotide sequence: TGCAGCGTTGCGCAGGAAACGACAGATACGCAGTATTTT.